This TCR beta chain was captured in a study of blood T cell repertoires in COVID-19 (dated by TCRdb to 2018 to 2021). In terms of the full investigation: Collaborator samples came from the United States, Italy and Spain and covered acute and convalescent phases of COVID-19. HLA class I and class II types, where available, came from metadata supplied by the sample provider rather than from assay-based typing. A de-identified subject ID, COVID-19 status, age in years and sex were almost always included in the sample metadata. Subjects who had been exposed to COVID-19, were actively infected with it, or had recovered from it provided the deeply sampled blood TCRbeta repertoires that made up the dataset. The repertoires were made available in a free public database intended to serve as a resource for research on the immune response to SARS-CoV-2. Samples were obtained from the ongoing ImmuneRACE study (first 160 participants) and from 1,000 to 1,500 subjects provided by 6 global collaborators. The prospective study material was composed of cDNA or gDNA derived from T cells, B-cell-depleted T cells, or PBMCs. Study-wide conclusions, independent of this receptor: Clinical and demographic metadata were provided uncurated, with the amount varying by source and participant.

In the prospective study, participants were roughly 18 to 100 years old, resided in under 30 geographic areas of the United States, and were enrolled through a virtual design. Cohort assignment in the prospective study relied on participant-reported clinical history from a screening survey and a study questionnaire. Recovered participants in ImmuneRACE Cohort 3 were defined as having two consecutive negative NP/OP PCR tests, clearance from a healthcare professional, or resolution of symptoms. In the prospective study, mobile phlebotomists collected whole blood, serum and a nasopharyngeal or oropharyngeal swab from each participant. Additional blood draws and questionnaires over a 2-month period could optionally be provided by prospective study participants. Blood samples from the prospective study were shipped frozen or at room temperature prior to DNA extraction. Comments on this clone: Its antigen is unknown. Base quality data are lacking; no much larger clone is found one base away.

The CDR3 runs 14 amino acids, cysteine and phenylalanine included. Just CDR3 DNA is preserved here, 42 bases in frame from base 1. The junction carries 10 bases between V and J, which are trimmed by 4 bases and 1 base respectively. Looking up the germline V gene (reference sequence) yields CDR1 SGHKS and CDR2 YYEKEE. TCRbeta CDR3 regions were amplified from genomic DNA by means of the immunoSEQ Assay, a bias-controlled multiplex PCR. For the original study's pipeline: Within the assay, amplification of reference gene primers was used to estimate how many nucleated cells each sample contained. Sequence reads were collapsed and filtered to measure the absolute abundance of every unique TCRbeta CDR3 rearrangement. For each sample, productive Simpson clonality was calculated by taking the square root of Simpson's diversity index across productive rearrangements. The table was pulled from immuneACCESS by TCRdb, which kept in-frame rearrangements only. Such tables lose some clones; where checked, under half of the loss comes from unresolved V genes, and the rest has no known cause. That table furnishes V, J and clone size, whereas the DNA furnished D and trimming. The sample yields some 380,000 clones; more than 70% were counted once. Jointly, the top ten make up approximately 1.2% of the sample.

The receptor was isolated from a young man who had recovered from COVID-19. This chain joins TRBV5-5 to TRBJ2-3; possibly the D gene is TRBD1, per 5 matching bases. The sequenced sample consisted of PBMCs or T cells enriched from blood (not recorded which). The bases read TGTGCCAGCAGCGCGGACATAGGCACAGATACGCAGTATTTT. Its translation is CASSADIGTDTQYF.